These 24 T cell receptor beta chains originate from one sample sequenced in a study of beta chain features in type 1 diabetes. Since all of the isolated RNA was reverse transcribed, expressed TCRB transcripts were what got sequenced. Repertoires were generated with immunoSEQ multiplex PCR, while TCRdb's copy carries only in-frame clones and drops some. The sample includes more than 110,000 clones, about 7% seen only once; the top ten take approximately 1.4%. Material: central memory CD4+ T cells from blood. The receptor set was obtained from a woman in her 30s in good health.

In this sample, this clone turned up a few times. The chain combines TRBV2 with TRBJ2-5; D is unresolved. This CDR3 spans 12 amino acids. The V end was cut by 6 bases, the J end by 4 bases, with 9 bases between. Germline-derived CDR1 and CDR2 are SNHLY and FYNNEI. The CDR3: CASREAAETQYF. The CDR3 region has the DNA TGTGCCAGCAGAGAGGCGGCAGAGACCCAGTACTTC.

This clone has ten or more counts. The rearrangement joins TRBV6-5 to TRBJ1-2; 9 positions agree with TRBD1. V lost 4 bases and J lost 4; bases outside the gene matches: 7. Germline V gives CDR1 MNHEY, CDR2 SVGAGI. The CDR3 loop spans 15 amino acids. Here the CDR3 DNA reads TGTGCCAGCAGTTCACCGGGACAGGGAGCCTATGGCTACACCTTC. It specifies CASSSPGQGAYGYTF.

The chain uses TRBV6-5 and TRBJ2-3; TRBD1 agrees at 8 bases. This CDR3 has 16 amino acids. J gave up 1 base and V 0 bases, and 3 bases lay outside the gene matches. Germline V gene data show CDR1 as MNHEY and CDR2 as SVGAGI. The CDR3 nucleotides read TGTGCCAGCAGTTACTCGACAGGGGTTGGCACAGATACGCAGTATTTT. Translation: CASSYSTGVGTDTQYF.

This clone was picked up many times. The chain has TRBV5-1 and TRBJ2-1; D possibly corresponds to TRBD2 (6 bases). Germline-derived CDR1 and CDR2 are SGHRS and YFSETQ. V lost 1 base to trimming and J lost 10 bases, with 24 bases between them. The CDR3 covers 17 residues. DNA for the CDR3: TGCGCCAGCAGCTTGCGACTAGTTCAAGGCATAGAACACGAGCAGTTCTTC. It is translated as CASSLRLVQGIEHEQFF.

This clone was recorded a few times. V gene TRBV7-2 combines with J gene TRBJ2-1; the match to TRBD2 covers 8 bases. There are 12 residues in the CDR3. V was pared by 5 bases and J by 12 bases, with 6 bases of the junction left unmatched. Per the germline V gene, CDR1 is SGHTA and CDR2 is FQGNSA. The CDR3 loop reads CASSVIAGMQFF. CDR3 sequence (DNA): TGTGCCAGCAGCGTAATAGCGGGAATGCAGTTCTTC.

At least ten counts were recorded for this clone. This rearrangement joins TRBV25-1 to TRBJ2-3, with D unclear. Trimming left V 6 bases short and J 5 bases short, with 6 bases between. Germline CDR1 is MGHDK and CDR2 is SYGVNS. The length of the CDR3 is 11 residues. CDR3 coding DNA: TGTGCCAGCAGCGGTCGAGATACGCAGTATTTT. This encodes CASSGRDTQYF. The whole variable domain, remainder taken from reference TRBV25-1 and TRBJ2-3, is EADIYQTPRYLVIGTGKKITLECSQTMGHDKMYWYQQDPGMELHLIHYSYGVNSTEKGDLSSESTVSRIRTEHFPLTLESARPSHTSQYLCASSGRDTQYFGPGTRLTVL.

This chain connects TRBV15 to TRBJ2-7, with 10 bases identical to TRBD2. The CDR3 loop spans 14 amino acids. Losses at the gene ends were 1 base for V and 4 bases for J; bases not matched to a gene: 1. The germline CDR1 and CDR2 sequences are LNHNV and YYDKDF (reference sequence). CDR3 amino acids: CATSRVLAGYEQYF. The CDR3 region has the DNA TGTGCCACCAGCAGAGTACTAGCGGGGTACGAGCAGTACTTC.

The rearrangement links TRBV18 to TRBJ2-2; perhaps TRBD2 as D (6 bases). CDR3 length: 15 residues. Germline V gives CDR1 KGHSH, CDR2 LQKENI. The germline V and J ends were trimmed by 5 bases and 0 bases, with 10 bases remaining between them. The DNA of the CDR3 is TGTGCCAGCTCAATAGGGACTCCGAACACCGGGGAGCTGTTTTTT. Protein product: CASSIGTPNTGELFF.

There are a few counts of this clone. The rearrangement uses TRBV18 and TRBJ1-1, with D hard to call. This CDR3 is 14 amino acids long. Looked up from germline, CDR1 is KGHSH and CDR2 is LQKENI. V lost 6 bases to trimming and J lost 7 bases, with 18 bases between them. In nucleotides, the CDR3 is TGTGCCAGCTCCCGAGGGCAGCCGTCTCGTGAAGCTTTCTTT. Protein sequence: CASSRGQPSREAFF. The full variable domain, in which reference TRBV18 and TRBJ1-1 provide the parts outside the CDR3, is NAGVMQNPRHLVRRRGQEARLRCSPMKGHSHVYWYRQLPEEGLKFMVYLQKENIIDESGMPKERFSAEFPKEGPSILRIQQVVRGDSAAYFCASSRGQPSREAFFGQGTRLTVV.

This clone was recorded at least ten times. J is TRBJ2-5 and V is TRBV7-2; 8 bases match TRBD1. Germline values: CDR1 SGHTA, CDR2 FQGNSA. Trimming removed 5 bases from V and 7 bases from J; junction bases left unmatched: 18. CDR3 length: 17 amino acids. The CDR3 spells CASSPKAWTGIDGTQYF. In DNA, the CDR3 is TGTGCCAGCAGCCCAAAGGCGTGGACAGGGATCGATGGGACCCAGTACTTC.

This chain joins TRBV18 and TRBJ2-7, with 10 bases matching TRBD1. Per the germline V gene, CDR1 is KGHSH and CDR2 is LQKENI. Losses at the gene ends were 8 bases for V and 5 bases for J; bases not matched to a gene: 6. This CDR3 has 13 amino acids. The CDR3 loop reads CASTTGGADEQYF. The CDR3 DNA sequence: TGTGCCAGCACGACAGGGGGCGCGGACGAGCAGTACTTC. Together with reference TRBV18 and TRBJ2-7, the CDR3 gives the full variable domain: NAGVMQNPRHLVRRRGQEARLRCSPMKGHSHVYWYRQLPEEGLKFMVYLQKENIIDESGMPKERFSAEFPKEGPSILRIQQVVRGDSAAYFCASTTGGADEQYFGPGTRLTVT.

This chain links TRBV10-3 with TRBJ2-5, with 7 bases aligning to TRBD2. Losses at the gene ends were 2 bases for V and 2 bases for J; bases not matched to a gene: 5. From germline, CDR1 is ENHRY and CDR2 SYGVKD. CDR3 length: 15 residues. The CDR3 region is CAISEPPGGQETQYF. CDR3 DNA: TGTGCCATCAGTGAGCCCCCGGGGGGACAAGAGACCCAGTACTTC.

This clone has ten or more counts. The chain joins TRBV29-1 to TRBJ1-5; no firm D call. The V gene's germline CDR1 is SQVTM and CDR2 ANQGSEA. The CDR3 is 12 amino acids. The V end lost 6 bases, the J end lost 0 bases, and 6 bases lay between the germline ends. This chain's CDR3 is CSVANSNQPQHF. The CDR3 DNA reads TGCAGCGTCGCTAATAGCAATCAGCCCCAGCATTTT. The whole variable domain, filled in from reference TRBV29-1 and TRBJ1-5, reads SAVISQKPSRDICQRGTSLTIQCQVDSQVTMMFWYRQQPGQSLTLIATANQGSEATYESGFVIDKFPISRPNLTFSTLTVSNMSPEDSSIYLCSVANSNQPQHFGDGTRLSIL.

This clone has only a few counts. V is TRBV14 and J is TRBJ2-3; tentative D call: TRBD1 (6 bases). V lost 1 base and J lost 5, with 13 bases in between. The CDR3 extends over 15 amino acids. Germline V gene sequence: CDR1 SGHDN, CDR2 FVKESK. In nucleotides, the CDR3 is TGTGCCAGCAGCCAAGTAGGGGGATCGGGAGATACGCAGTATTTT. This translates into CASSQVGGSGDTQYF. Drawing the rest from reference TRBV14 and TRBJ2-3, the complete variable domain is EAGVTQFPSHSVIEKGQTVTLRCDPISGHDNLYWYRRVMGKEIKFLLHFVKESKQDESGMPNNRFLAERTGGTYSTLKVQPAELEDSGVYFCASSQVGGSGDTQYFGPGTRLTVL.

The rearrangement links TRBV5-6 to TRBJ2-5; D might be TRBD2 (5 bases). CDR3 length: 17 amino acids. V lost 0 bases and J lost 2, with 17 bases in between. Germline V lookup: CDR1 SGHDT, CDR2 YYEEEE. DNA for the CDR3: TGTGCCAGCAGCTTGGCGGACCGCGGGCCAAAACAAGAGACCCAGTACTTC. Amino acids: CASSLADRGPKQETQYF.

The rearrangement uses TRBV9 and TRBJ1-2; tentative D call: TRBD1 (5 bases). This CDR3 region has 14 residues. Germline lookup yields CDR1 SGDLS and CDR2 YYNGEE. Trimming left V 7 bases short and J 8 bases short, with 21 bases between. CDR3 coding DNA: TGTGCCAGCGCGAAATGGCATGAAGGGGCCGGCTACACCTTC. Its translation: CASAKWHEGAGYTF.

This clone has ten or more counts. This chain joins TRBV28 and TRBJ2-2; no definite D call. Deletions cut 6 bases from V and 4 bases from J, with 12 bases between. This CDR3 is 14 amino acids long. Looked up from germline, CDR1 is MDHEN and CDR2 is SYDVKM. CDR3 coding DNA: TGTGCCAGCAGCCTCCCCGACTCCACCGGGGAGCTGTTTTTT. Translating gives CASSLPDSTGELFF.

In its sample, this clone was seen a few times. Other nucleotide sequences in the sample specify the same CDR3. The chain has TRBV11-3 and TRBJ2-3, with 8 bases that match TRBD2. Trimming at V came to 1 base and at J to 1 base, leaving 4 bases not matched to a gene. Germline values: CDR1 SGHNT, CDR2 YENEEA. The length of the CDR3 is 16 residues. In DNA, the CDR3 is TGTGCCAGCAGCTTAGGCCTGACTAGCGGCACAGATACGCAGTATTTT. Translation gives CASSLGLTSGTDTQYF.

The rearrangement joins TRBV4-3 to TRBJ2-7; perhaps TRBD2 as D (6 bases). Germline assignment: CDR1 LGHNA and CDR2 YSLEER. CDR3 length: 16 residues. Trimming left V 0 bases short and J 2 bases short, with 14 bases between. Here the CDR3 reads CASSQDIRTNTYEQYF. The CDR3 nucleotides are TGCGCCAGCAGCCAAGATATCCGGACTAATACCTACGAGCAGTACTTC.

This clone was observed a few times. V is TRBV19 and J is TRBJ2-3; 9 bases are a match to TRBD2. Germline V gene data show CDR1 as LNHDA and CDR2 as SQIVND (reference sequence). V trimming: 6 bases; J trimming: 2 bases; junction bases outside the gene matches: 12. The CDR3 loop spans 17 amino acids. CDR3: CASRSSALAGHTDTQYF. DNA for the CDR3: TGTGCCAGTAGATCAAGCGCTCTAGCGGGACACACAGATACGCAGTATTTT. The complete variable domain, with remaining parts taken from reference TRBV19 and TRBJ2-3, reads DGGITQSPKYLFRKEGQNVTLSCEQNLNHDAMYWYRQDPGQGLRLIYYSQIVNDFQKGDIAEGYSVSREKKESFPLTVTSAQKNPTAFYLCASRSSALAGHTDTQYFGPGTRLTVL.

This clone appeared a few times. The chain employs TRBV28 and TRBJ2-2; 8 bases match TRBD2. The junction had 10 bases not matched to a gene; V was cut back by 9 bases and J by 4 bases. Germline V lookup: CDR1 MDHEN, CDR2 SYDVKM. The CDR3 runs 15 residues. The CDR3 reads CASWGREGGTGELFF. CDR3 nucleotide sequence: TGTGCCAGTTGGGGCCGGGAGGGAGGCACCGGGGAGCTGTTTTTT. The complete variable domain, with remaining parts taken from reference TRBV28 and TRBJ2-2, reads DVKVTQSSRYLVKRTGEKVFLECVQDMDHENMFWYRQDPGLGLRLIYFSYDVKMKEKGDIPEGYSVSREKKERFSLILESASTNQTSMYLCASWGREGGTGELFFGEGSRLTVL.

The table lists this clone with a few counts. J is TRBJ2-7 and V is TRBV7-2; TRBD2 is a possible D gene (5 bases). The CDR3 has 14 amino acids. CDR1 is SGHTA and CDR2 is FQGNSA in the germline V gene. Trimming took off 5 bases at V and 3 bases at J, with 14 bases between the two ends. Here the CDR3 DNA reads TGTGCCAGCAGCCGCGCGGGTGTCGGCTACGAGCAGTACTTC. Translating it yields CASSRAGVGYEQYF.

The chain links TRBV9 to TRBJ2-7, with 8 bases identical to TRBD2. V shed 4 bases and J 4 bases; nucleotides not matched to a gene: 10. The CDR3 contains 15 residues. CDR1 and CDR2 (germline): SGDLS, YYNGEE. The DNA for the CDR3 is TGTGCCAGCAGCCTCCGGGGGGGAGGGCCGTACGAGCAGTACTTC. Encoded protein: CASSLRGGGPYEQYF. The full variable domain, rest sourced from reference TRBV9 and TRBJ2-7, is DSGVTQTPKHLITATGQRVTLRCSPRSGDLSVYWYQQSLDQGLQFLIQYYNGEERAKGNILERFSAQQFPDLHSELNLSSLELGDSALYFCASSLRGGGPYEQYFGPGTRLTVT.

In its sample, this clone was seen a few times. CDR3 region: CAWGRGDTQYF. CDR3 nucleotide sequence: TGTGCCTGGGGACGGGGAGATACGCAGTATTTT. The chain links TRBV30 to TRBJ2-3; maybe TRBD2 (5 bases). V was clipped by 5 bases and J by 5 bases, with 8 bases between them. CDR1 GTSNPN and CDR2 SVGIG come from the germline V gene (reference sequence). CDR3 size: 11 residues. Supplemented by reference TRBV30 and TRBJ2-3, the full variable domain reads SQTIHQWPATLVQPVGSPLSLECTVEGTSNPNLYWYRQAAGRGLQLLFYSVGIGQISSEVPQNLSASRPQDRQFILSSKKLLLSDSGFYLCAWGRGDTQYFGPGTRLTVL.